This passage covers 12 T cell receptor beta chains from one sample sequenced in a study of CD8+CD57+ T cells in acquired aplastic anemia. The sequenced patients had an expansion of CD8+CD57+ cells seen by flow cytometry. Genomic DNA served as template for TCR beta VDJ and CDR3 profiling. Via MiXCR, TCRdb re-called the reads, giving one row per CDR3 protein. In the table there are a few hundred thousand distinct CDR3 sequences, roughly 80% of which are singletons. Material: sorted CD4+, CD8+, or CD8+CD57+ T cells (not recorded which) from PBMCs. The source of these receptors is a human donor with aplastic anemia.

The sample holds a few counts of this clonotype. The genes are TRBV7-8 and TRBJ2-7, with 8 bases fitting TRBD2. With V trimmed by 3 bases and J by 2 bases, 3 bases remained unmatched. This CDR3 is 14 amino acids long. The germline V gene has CDR1 SGHVS and CDR2 FQNEAQ. This CDR3 is CASSFQGLAYEQYF. CDR3 nucleotides: TGTGCCAGCAGCTTTCAGGGACTAGCCTACGAGCAGTACTTC.

About this clonotype: Since no conserved phenylalanine or tryptophan closes the CDR3, a read error is the likely cause. It is unclear where the CDR3 begins or ends on the DNA, so no DNA is shown, and the CDR3 is as TCRdb lists it. This chain links TRBV2 with TRBJ1-2; the DNA was not compared with TRBD1, the D call given in the table. The CDR3 is 16 residues long, counting both termini. CDR1 and CDR2 from the germline V gene are SNHLY and FYNNEI. CDR3 sequence reads: CASGARGRDTQYVYPG.

Regarding this clonotype: Germline and junction disagree at one end, which may indicate a read error. The rearrangement uses TRBV2 and TRBJ2-5; no clear D. Germline CDR1 and CDR2: SNHLY and FYNNEI. This CDR3 region has 14 residues. CDR3 protein: CASSDANGHEPQHF. CDR3 in DNA: TGTGCCAGCAGTGATGCCAATGGGCATGAGCCCCAGCACTTC.

The chain joins TRBV7-2 to TRBJ2-3; D is uncertain. CDR1 and CDR2 from the germline V gene are SGHTA and FQGNSA. The CDR3 is 15 amino acids. With 0 bases removed from V and 11 bases from J, the gap between germline ends came to 18 bases. The CDR3 DNA follows: TGTGCCAGCAGCTTAGCTCGAGGTCCCGATACGCAGCAGTATTTT. This translates into CASSLARGPDTQQYF. Supplemented by reference TRBV7-2 and TRBJ2-3, the full variable domain reads GAGVSQSPSNKVTEKGKDVELRCDPISGHTALYWYRQSLGQGLEFLIYFQGNSAPDKSGLPSDRFSAERTGGSVSTLTIQRTQQEDSAVYLCASSLARGPDTQQYFGPGTRLTVL.

This chain connects TRBV7-9 to TRBJ1-2, with D perhaps TRBD1 (5 bases). The CDR3 has 15 residues. Trimming took off 5 bases at V and 14 bases at J, with 27 bases between the two ends. The germline gives CDR1 SEHNR, CDR2 FQNEAQ (reference sequence). CDR3 nucleotide sequence: TGTGCCAGCAGCCCCGGGGCAGGCGCCCACACAGGTACGACCTTC. It encodes CASSPGAGAHTGTTF.

This clonotype was counted a single time. Without the conserved terminal phenylalanine or tryptophan, this CDR3 likely stems from a read error. No DNA is shown, since the ends of the CDR3 on it are uncertain; the CDR3 is the one TCRdb lists. The chain combines TRBV2 with TRBJ2-3; the table's D call, TRBD2, was not checked against the DNA. The V gene's germline CDR1 is SNHLY and CDR2 FYNNEI. Inclusive of both ends, the CDR3 amounts to 13 amino acids. This CDR3 is CASSDGATEIDTL.

Concerning this clonotype itself: No conserved phenylalanine or tryptophan ends this CDR3, so it is likely a read error. The V gene is TRBV7-9, the J gene TRBJ2-3; possibly TRBD2 for D (5 bases). Germline CDR1 and CDR2: SEHNR and FQNEAQ (reference sequence). The V end was cut by 4 bases, the J end by 11 bases, with 16 bases between. This CDR3 is 13 amino acids long. The CDR3 DNA reads as TGTGCCAGCAGCTATCAGAGAACAGAGGGGCAGTATTAT. Translation: CASSYQRTEGQYY.

In its sample, this clonotype was seen many times. The chain couples TRBV20-1 to TRBJ2-5; maybe TRBD2 (6 bases). This CDR3 has 11 residues. Germline V gives CDR1 DFQATT, CDR2 SNEGSKA (reference sequence). Trimming removed 7 bases from V and 6 bases from J, with 12 bases in between. The DNA of the CDR3 is TGCAGTGTTTGGGACTCTCAGACCCAGTACTTC. Amino acids: CSVWDSQTQYF.

With respect to this clonotype: One end of the junction does not line up with germline, which may come from a read error. J is TRBJ2-3 and V is TRBV7-3, with D hard to call. CDR1 is SGHTA and CDR2 is FQGTGA in the germline V gene. The CDR3 is 14 amino acids. The CDR3 region has the DNA TGTGCCAGCAGCCAAGCTGACAATACAAGTCTACACCTTTTT. The encoded protein is CASSQADNTSLHLF. Looking up the rest from reference TRBV7-3 and TRBJ2-3 gives the full variable domain: GAGVSQTPSNKVTEKGKYVELRCDPISGHTALYWYRQSLGQGPEFLIYFQGTGAADDSGLPNDRFFAVRPEGSVSTLKIQRTERGDSAVYLCASSQADNTSLHLFGPGTRLTVL.

This rearrangement joins TRBV7-2 to TRBJ2-7; D perhaps matches TRBD1 (6 bases). V was pared by 5 bases and J by 5 bases, with 16 bases between. The CDR3 is 14 amino acids. Germline CDR1 is SGHTA and CDR2 is FQGNSA. CDR3 in DNA: TGTGCCAGCAGCCTGACAGGAGCTTCCGACGAGCAGTACTTC. Protein sequence: CASSLTGASDEQYF.

The chain links TRBV7-9 to TRBJ2-3, with D maybe TRBD1 (6 bases). The CDR3 is 13 amino acids. Per the germline V gene, CDR1 is SEHNR and CDR2 is FQNEAQ (reference sequence). Deletions cut 8 bases from V and 15 bases from J, with 24 bases between. The CDR3 protein is CASGAGDKDTRYF. The CDR3 DNA follows: TGTGCCAGCGGGGCCGGGGACAAAGATACGCGCTATTTT.

Regarding this clonotype: An end of the junction differs from the germline gene, which may be a read error. This sequence joins TRBV7-8 and TRBJ1-2; tentative D call: TRBD1 (5 bases). The CDR3 runs 15 residues. Per the germline V gene, CDR1 is SGHVS and CDR2 is FQNEAQ. The CDR3 DNA is TGTGCCAGCAGCTTGACGGGGGGTGCCGACTATCGCTATACCTTC. Encoded protein: CASSLTGGADYRYTF.